One TCR beta chain is described in this entry. The antigen is not known. This record belongs to a study of beta chain features in type 1 diabetes. Since all of the isolated RNA was reverse transcribed, expressed TCRB transcripts were what got sequenced. The data were produced by immunoSEQ multiplex PCR, yet TCRdb's version contains in-frame clones alone and is incomplete. The table records roughly 280,000 clones, 24% of them present only once. The study, taken as a whole, reports: Since sequencing was performed on cDNA, cells with high TCR expression could be over-represented. Whether TCRB rearrangement is influenced by HLA type was left unresolved in this analysis. Type 1 diabetes patients had TCRB CDR3s that were shorter (moderately but significantly so) in all four CD4+ subsets. A greater similarity of naive, central memory and Treg TCRB repertoires was seen among patients than among healthy donors.

CDR1 is MNHEY and CDR2 is SVGAGI in the germline V gene. The trim removed 6 bases at V and 5 bases at J, leaving 4 bases unmatched. This CDR3 has 12 amino acids. V is TRBV6-5 and J is TRBJ2-7; 7 positions agree with TRBD1. The sequenced sample was naive CD4+ T cells from blood. The clonotype originates from a woman between 25 and 40 years old with type 1 diabetes. CDR3 region: CASRSTGDEQYF. Written as DNA, the CDR3 is TGTGCCAGCAGATCCACAGGGGACGAGCAGTACTTC.